The rows below give T cell receptor beta chains drawn from one sample of a study of blood T cell repertoires in COVID-19. Assay used: immunoSEQ multiplex PCR; TCRdb lists only in-frame clones, some missing. Altogether around 140,000 clones are present, approximately 84% being singletons, with the ten largest covering 1.4%. The sample was peripheral blood. The receptors originated from a man in his sixties with acute or convalescent COVID-19. The CDR3 runs from the conserved cysteine through the conserved F or W. The D gene is left open where the match is weak. Some rows mark clone size as missing; the rest say once, few, many or name a class of expanded clone.

d_call	v_call	j_call	clone_size	cdr3_aa	cdr3_nt
TRBD2	TRBV5-1	TRBJ2-7	-	CASSLRASGGSSYEQYF	TGCGCCAGCAGCTTGAGGGCTAGCGGGGGGAGCTCCTACGAGCAGTACTTC
TRBD2	TRBV11-2	TRBJ2-2	many	CASSLVSGLGGGELFF	TGTGCCAGCAGCTTAGTATCGGGACTAGGAGGCGGGGAGCTGTTTTTT
-	TRBV21-1	TRBJ1-4	-	CASSTEIEDRKTNEKLFF	TGTGCCAGCAGCACTGAGATTGAGGACAGGAAAACTAATGAAAAACTGTTTTTT
-	TRBV5-5	TRBJ2-1	-	CASSLDPGGYYNEQFF	TGTGCCAGCAGCTTGGACCCTGGAGGGTACTACAATGAGCAGTTCTTC
-	TRBV6-2/TRBV6-3	TRBJ1-5	-	CASSYTRGGRTPSNQPQHF	TGTGCCAGCAGCTATACCCGGGGGGGCCGGACCCCAAGCAATCAGCCCCAGCATTTT
TRBD1	TRBV5-1	TRBJ2-1	-	CASSFTGTGDYEQFF	TGCGCCAGCAGCTTCACCGGGACAGGGGACTATGAGCAGTTCTTC
TRBD2	TRBV18	TRBJ2-3	-	CASSPVAGGQTDTQYF	TGTGCCAGCTCACCGGTAGCGGGGGGGCAGACAGATACGCAGTATTTT
-	TRBV2	TRBJ1-1	-	CASSGQFSSTEAFF	TGTGCCAGCAGTGGACAGTTTTCATCCACTGAAGCTTTCTTT
TRBD1	TRBV5-4	TRBJ1-1	-	CASSLSTPGGGAFF	TGTGCCAGCAGCTTGTCTACTCCAGGGGGCGGAGCTTTCTTT
-	TRBV4-1	TRBJ2-2	-	CASRAPGMNTGELFF	TGCGCCAGCAGGGCCCCAGGGATGAACACCGGGGAGCTGTTTTTT
-	TRBV5-1	TRBJ1-1	once	CASSLVSAGSVNTEAFF	TGCGCCAGCAGCTTGGTGTCGGCAGGTAGTGTGAACACTGAAGCTTTCTTT
TRBD2	TRBV29-1	TRBJ2-1	-	CSVEDSAGGPREQFF	TGCAGCGTTGAAGATTCCGCGGGAGGCCCGAGGGAGCAGTTCTTC
-	TRBV6-5	TRBJ2-2	-	CASRWADGDTGELFF	TGTGCCAGCAGATGGGCGGACGGGGACACCGGGGAGCTGTTTTTT
-	TRBV6-5	TRBJ1-5	-	CASTRGRGVGPQHF	TGTGCCAGCACCCGAGGGAGGGGGGTTGGGCCCCAGCATTTT
TRBD2	TRBV6-5	TRBJ2-2	-	CASPPGSGTGELFF	TGTGCCAGCCCCCCGGGTAGCGGGACCGGGGAGCTGTTTTTT
TRBD1	TRBV7-9	TRBJ2-7	-	CASSSWPPGQTYEQYF	TGTGCCAGCAGCTCCTGGCCCCCGGGACAGACGTACGAGCAGTACTTC
-	TRBV30	TRBJ1-2	-	CAWMSERGGSGYTF	TGTGCCTGGATGTCGGAAAGGGGAGGATCTGGCTACACCTTC
-	TRBV12-3/TRBV12-4	TRBJ2-5	-	CASSLGSAETQYF	TGTGCCAGCAGTTTAGGTAGCGCAGAGACCCAGTACTTC
-	TRBV7-8	TRBJ1-4	-	CASSFMGIATNEKLFF	TGTGCCAGCAGCTTTATGGGCATAGCAACTAATGAAAAACTGTTTTTT
TRBD1	TRBV10-2	TRBJ1-2	-	CASSPRAGGSYGYTF	TGCGCCAGCAGCCCCCGGGCAGGGGGCAGCTATGGCTACACCTTC
-	TRBV5-1	TRBJ2-7	-	CASRDSGRYEQYF	TGCGCCAGCAGGGACAGCGGACGTTACGAGCAGTACTTC
TRBD2	TRBV2	TRBJ2-3	-	CASRTLAGEADTQYF	TGTGCCAGCAGGACTCTAGCGGGGGAAGCAGATACGCAGTATTTT
TRBD1	TRBV6-5	TRBJ2-7	-	CASTLSGTGAYEQYF	TGTGCCAGCACACTTTCCGGGACAGGGGCCTACGAGCAGTACTTC
TRBD1	TRBV18	TRBJ1-2	few	CASSPEDRGYGYTF	TGTGCCAGCTCACCCGAGGACAGGGGCTATGGCTACACCTTC
-	TRBV4-1	TRBJ1-5	-	CASSQDPGGNQPQHF	TGCGCCAGCAGCCAAGATCCGGGTGGCAATCAGCCCCAGCATTTT
TRBD2	TRBV7-3	TRBJ2-1	-	CASSSRSSGSEQFF	TGTGCCAGCAGCTCTCGTTCTAGCGGGAGTGAGCAGTTCTTC
-	TRBV29-1	TRBJ1-1	once	CSAGEATEAFF	TGCAGCGCAGGGGAAGCCACTGAAGCTTTCTTT
TRBD2	TRBV19	TRBJ2-1	-	CASSLAGGYNEQFF	TGTGCCAGTAGTCTAGCGGGGGGGTACAATGAGCAGTTCTTC
-	TRBV7-8	TRBJ1-5	-	CASSLSRFGQYSNQPQHF	TGTGCCAGCAGCTTATCACGGTTTGGACAATATAGCAATCAGCCCCAGCATTTT
TRBD1	TRBV19	TRBJ2-3	-	CASSTRDRGLGDTQYF	TGTGCCAGTAGTACCCGGGACAGGGGGCTAGGAGATACGCAGTATTTT
TRBD1	TRBV9	TRBJ2-7	-	CASSVDVGQGFEEQYF	TGTGCCAGCAGCGTAGATGTGGGACAGGGATTTGAAGAGCAGTACTTC
TRBD2	TRBV2	TRBJ2-3	-	CASSGGTQYF	TGTGCCAGCTCGGGGGGTACGCAGTATTTT
TRBD1	TRBV5-1	TRBJ1-2	once	CASSFAGTGASNYGYTF	TGCGCCAGCAGCTTTGCCGGGACAGGGGCCTCTAACTATGGCTACACCTTC
-	TRBV12-3/TRBV12-4	TRBJ1-2	once	CASSLDRDYGYTF	TGTGCCAGCAGTTTAGACAGGGACTATGGCTACACCTTC
-	TRBV5-6	TRBJ2-5	-	CASSLVVGETQYF	TGTGCCAGCAGCTTGGTTGTCGGAGAGACCCAGTACTTC
-	TRBV6-5	TRBJ1-1	-	CASRRGGMDTEAFF	TGTGCCAGCAGGAGAGGGGGTATGGACACTGAAGCTTTCTTT
TRBD1	TRBV4-2	TRBJ1-5	once	CASSQEFYRGQLQPQHF	TGTGCCAGCAGCCAAGAGTTTTACAGGGGGCAGCTTCAGCCCCAGCATTTT
TRBD2	TRBV4-1	TRBJ2-3	few	CASKTSGGSTDTQYF	TGCGCCAGTAAGACTAGCGGGGGTAGCACAGATACGCAGTATTTT
-	TRBV6-1	TRBJ2-5	-	CASGRRVGKRETQYF	TGTGCCAGCGGACGGCGGGTGGGGAAGAGAGAGACCCAGTACTTC
TRBD2	TRBV5-1	TRBJ2-1	-	CASSKAGAYNEQFF	TGCGCCAGCAGCAAAGCGGGAGCTTACAATGAGCAGTTCTTC
TRBD2	TRBV7-8	TRBJ2-7	-	CASSLVTGGPSEQYF	TGTGCCAGCAGCTTAGTTACGGGAGGGCCGAGCGAGCAGTACTTC
-	TRBV23-1	TRBJ2-2	-	CASSQKKPGSGELFF	TGCGCCAGCAGTCAAAAGAAACCAGGGTCCGGGGAGCTGTTTTTT
-	TRBV19	TRBJ2-5	-	CASRPSGQPGETQYF	TGTGCCAGTCGTCCTTCGGGCCAACCGGGGGAGACCCAGTACTTC
TRBD1	TRBV13	TRBJ2-5	few	CASSLGTGGRETQYF	TGTGCCAGCAGCTTAGGGACAGGGGGTAGAGAGACCCAGTACTTC
-	TRBV19	TRBJ1-6	few	CASSPDGVSPLHF	TGTGCCAGTAGTCCCGACGGGGTTTCACCCCTCCACTTT
TRBD1	TRBV27	TRBJ2-4	once	CASSKTDRGGHIQYF	TGTGCCAGCAGTAAAACCGACAGGGGTGGTCACATTCAGTACTTC
-	TRBV11-3	TRBJ2-7	once	CASSLDRGEQYF	TGTGCCAGCAGCTTAGATCGGGGCGAGCAGTACTTC
TRBD1	TRBV5-4	TRBJ1-3	-	CASSWDRGYGNTIYF	TGTGCCAGCAGCTGGGACAGGGGATATGGAAACACCATATATTTT
TRBD2	TRBV6-2/TRBV6-3	TRBJ2-5	-	CASSYSEREVLYF	TGTGCCAGCAGTTACTCGGAGCGGGAGGTCCTGTACTTC
TRBD2	TRBV6-4	TRBJ2-1	-	CASSDSILAAYNEQFF	TGTGCCAGCAGTGACTCGATACTAGCGGCGTACAATGAGCAGTTCTTC
TRBD1	TRBV6-5	TRBJ1-5	-	CATYSGQGASQPQHF	TGTGCCACCTACTCAGGACAGGGGGCCTCTCAGCCCCAGCATTTT